A selection of T cell receptor beta chains follows, all from one sample in a study of OX40 agonist ivuxolimab in advanced cancers. Method: immunoSEQ multiplex PCR; TCRdb's copy keeps in-frame clones and lacks some. The sample has about 61,000 clones; 82% are singletons. The sample here was CD4+ or CD8+ T cells sorted from blood, taken in a trial of the OX40 agonist ivuxolimab. The receptors derive from an adult with an advanced solid tumor such as melanoma, head and neck, liver or kidney cancer. Both conserved end residues are part of each CDR3. D genes are given only for firm matches. Some rows have no size entry. The others give once, few or many, or a class for an expanded clone.

V,J,D,size,CDR3,DNA
TRBV2,TRBJ1-6,.,.,CASRGTRSWTLHF,TGTGCCAGCAGAGGCACCCGGAGTTGGACCCTCCACTTT
TRBV9,TRBJ2-1,TRBD2,.,CASSVDFASGEYNEQFF,TGTGCCAGCAGCGTAGATTTTGCTAGCGGGGAGTACAATGAGCAGTTCTTC
TRBV10-2,TRBJ2-5,.,once,CASSGGVDQETQYF,TGCGCCAGCAGTGGAGGCGTAGACCAAGAGACCCAGTACTTC
TRBV28,TRBJ1-2,.,few,CASSYSTPGAGYTF,TGTGCCAGCAGTTACTCTACCCCCGGGGCTGGCTACACCTTC
TRBV20-1,TRBJ2-7,.,.,CSAWLRYEQYF,TGCAGTGCTTGGTTAAGGTACGAGCAGTACTTC
TRBV10-3,TRBJ1-1,.,once,CAISESGNTEAFF,TGTGCCATCAGTGAGTCGGGGAACACTGAAGCTTTCTTT
TRBV4-1,TRBJ2-1,.,.,CASSQAADNEQFF,TGCGCCAGCAGCCAAGCGGCCGACAATGAGCAGTTCTTC
TRBV11-2,TRBJ2-5,.,once,CASSLDKDWRGKTQYF,TGTGCCAGCAGCTTAGATAAGGACTGGCGAGGGAAGACCCAGTACTTC
TRBV19,TRBJ2-3,.,.,CASSIQASTDTQYF,TGTGCCAGTAGTATACAGGCGAGCACAGATACGCAGTATTTT
TRBV28,TRBJ2-7,.,.,CASSPTSSREQYF,TGTGCCAGCAGCCCGACTAGTTCTCGGGAGCAGTACTTC
TRBV27,TRBJ1-1,.,.,CASSLSGPGLNTEAFF,TGTGCCAGCAGTTTATCCGGCCCAGGTCTGAACACTGAAGCTTTCTTT
TRBV28,TRBJ2-4,.,once,CASRVENIQYF,TGTGCCAGCAGAGTGGAAAACATTCAGTACTTC
TRBV29-1,TRBJ2-3,TRBD1,.,CSVGTGLRTDTQYF,TGCAGCGTTGGGACAGGGCTTAGGACAGATACGCAGTATTTT
TRBV5-1,TRBJ1-6,.,.,CASSRNPPASSYNSPLHF,TGCGCCAGCAGCCGAAACCCCCCGGCGAGCTCCTATAATTCACCCCTCCACTTT
TRBV4-2,TRBJ2-2,.,.,CASSQDYNTGELFF,TGTGCCAGCAGCCAAGATTACAACACCGGGGAGCTGTTTTTT
TRBV7-6,TRBJ1-2,.,.,CASSLVVSGRGSYTF,TGTGCCAGCAGCTTAGTTGTTTCGGGACGGGGTTCCTACACCTTC
TRBV28,TRBJ2-3,.,once,CASSLYTGDTQYF,TGTGCCAGCAGTTTATATACGGGAGATACGCAGTATTTT
TRBV28,TRBJ2-1,TRBD2,once,CASTWGRAVNEQFF,TGTGCCAGCACCTGGGGGAGGGCCGTCAATGAGCAGTTCTTC
TRBV7-9,TRBJ2-2,.,.,CASSFLNTGELFF,TGTGCCAGCAGCTTCCTTAACACCGGGGAGCTGTTTTTT
TRBV5-1,TRBJ2-7,TRBD2,.,CASSFRGTSGPYEQYF,TGCGCCAGCAGCTTTCGGGGGACTAGCGGACCCTACGAGCAGTACTTC
TRBV19,TRBJ2-1,.,.,CASSPLLWGGEYNEQFF,TGTGCCAGTAGTCCCCTACTATGGGGCGGGGAATACAATGAGCAGTTCTTC
TRBV11-2,TRBJ1-3,.,.,CASSLGAPADTIYF,TGTGCCAGCAGCTTAGGGGCCCCAGCGGACACCATATATTTT
TRBV7-2,TRBJ2-3,.,few,CASSLGFPGGISTDTQYF,TGTGCCAGCAGCTTAGGCTTCCCCGGAGGAATTAGCACAGATACGCAGTATTTT
TRBV7-7,TRBJ2-2,.,.,CASSMDGNEELFF,TGTGCTAGCAGCATGGACGGCAACGAGGAGCTGTTTTTT
TRBV2,TRBJ2-5,TRBD2,.,CASSPGLGETQYF,TGTGCCAGCAGCCCGGGACTAGGAGAGACCCAGTACTTC
TRBV11-3,TRBJ2-3,TRBD2,.,CASSAREGPPDTQYF,TGTGCCAGCAGCGCGCGGGAGGGCCCGCCAGATACGCAGTATTTT
TRBV18,TRBJ1-2,TRBD1,.,CASSPGTGDGYGYTF,TGTGCCAGCTCACCGGGGACAGGGGACGGATATGGCTACACCTTC
TRBV28,TRBJ1-1,TRBD1,.,CASSQHRGAATEAFF,TGTGCCAGCAGTCAGCACAGGGGAGCGGCCACTGAAGCTTTCTTT